This T cell receptor (beta chain) was documented in a study of blood T cell repertoires in COVID-19. Study at large: PBMCs, B-cell-depleted T cells, or T cells were the source of the cDNA or gDNA that made up the material.

Generated by immunoSEQ multiplex PCR, the TCRdb table keeps only in-frame clones and is missing some. This sample carries about 87,000 clones, about 85% of them seen once, and the ten largest clones take around 2.9%. Germline CDR1 SGDLS, CDR2 YYNGEE. V was clipped by 2 bases and J by 5 bases, with 13 bases between them. The CDR3 length is 14 residues. The clonotype originates from a woman at least 80 years old with COVID-19, enrolled during active disease. The sample consisted of peripheral blood. The chain couples TRBV9 to TRBJ2-5, with D possibly TRBD1 on 5 matching bases. In DNA, the CDR3 is TGTGCCAGCAGCGTTCGCCAGGGCGCGGAGACCCAGTACTTC. Translating gives CASSVRQGAETQYF.